This T cell receptor (beta chain) comes out of a study of beta chain features in type 1 diabetes (dated by TCRdb to 2016 to 2019). Background on the whole study: Patients and healthy donors did not differ in mean age, gender distribution, total cell number or subset yield. A total of roughly 100 million sorted cells were examined across all samples, and a strong correlation was observed between cell number per subset and RNA yield. The study compared the TCRB repertoires of sorted circulating CD4+ T cell subsets in recently diagnosed type 1 diabetes patients with those in matched healthy donors. Regulatory and stem cell-like memory subsets were isolated from only 8 patients and roughly 8 healthy donors, whereas naive and central memory subsets came from all 30 or so donors. General conclusions and limits of the study: A moderate but significant shortening of TCRB CDR3 length was observed in type 1 diabetes patients in all four CD4+ subsets. Fewer insertions and more nucleotide deletions at VDJ recombination sites were observed in patients with type 1 diabetes, implying thymic rearrangement abnormalities. HLA sub-analyses involved small numbers of individuals, so any influence of HLA type on TCRB rearrangement remained unresolved. Because cDNA rather than genomic DNA was sequenced, highly expressing activated cells could have been over-represented, although no difference in activation and CD3 levels was found between groups. Naive, central memory and regulatory TCRB repertoires appeared to be more alike among patients than among healthy donors. PCR may preferentially amplify shorter templates, but because patient and control samples were amplified and corrected together, any resulting skew would affect both groups equally.

Note on this clone: Its antigen remains undetermined. Base qualities are missing; no much larger clone stands one base away.

Each donor gave one peripheral blood draw, roughly 120 mL on average, collected into heparinised tubes. Naive, central memory, regulatory and stem cell-like memory CD4+ T cells were sorted on a BD FACSAria II using a panel including CD45RO, CCR7, CD25, CD127, CD95 and CD27. All sorted populations exceeded 98% purity. PBMCs were isolated immediately by Lymphoprep density gradient centrifugation and stained directly without culture. So that batch effects would be minimized, each experiment stained and sorted samples in pairs, pairing one healthy donor with one patient. The entire isolated RNA was reverse transcribed using the High Capacity cDNA Reverse Transcription Kit, and thus expressed TCRB transcripts were sequenced. Deep immunoSEQ sequencing was performed on naive, central memory and regulatory T cell samples, with an average of roughly 3.3 million total reads per sample. Sorted cells were lysed in RLT buffer, and RNA was extracted using DNase-treated RNeasy Micro or Mini kits according to cell number. Each cell subset was processed separately to prevent cross-contamination, with patient and healthy donor samples processed together. The immunoSEQ multiplex PCR was used to amplify TCRB sequences from cDNA, generating 87-bp fragments that spanned the CDR3 region. Amplicons were sequenced on the Illumina HiSeq platform. The authors' pipeline ran thus. Synthetic template baselines were used to correct PCR bias computationally, reads within Hamming distance 2 were collapsed together, and singletons that could not be merged were discarded. Reads were aligned against IMGT to assign V, D and J genes, CDR3 length and insertions or deletions at six rearrangement sites. Within each subset, clonotype counts were normalized to sorted cell number, and only after that were true diversity and Gini coefficients computed with the tcR R package. Repertoire sharing was quantified using the overlap coefficient calculated on TCRB nucleotide sequences. As a proxy for the pre-selection repertoire, out-of-frame TCRB sequences from naive cells were analyzed. TCRdb's version of the immuneACCESS table is confined to in-frame rearrangements and falls short of the full clone set. An unresolved V gene accounts for under half of the shortfall where checked; the remainder is of unknown origin. Clone size and the V and J calls come from that table; the DNA yielded D and trimming. For this sample there are about 710,000 clones; around an eighth appear just once. Of the sample, 0.03% to 0.045% is held by the ten largest clones.

Including cysteine and phenylalanine, the CDR3 has 15 amino acids. Here the CDR3 DNA is all that survives: 45 bases in frame from base 1. V loses 8 bases of germline sequence and J loses 5 bases, and the interval between the two ends is 18 bases. The germline V gene (reference sequence) sets CDR1 to LNHNV and CDR2 to YYDKDF. The rearranged segments are TRBV15 and TRBJ2-2, with the D segment possibly TRBD1 or TRBD2, each aligning over 5 bases. This clonotype was obtained from a young man with type 1 diabetes. What was sequenced was naive CD4+ T cells from blood. The sample's cell subset or site label, in plain terms: true naive CD4+ T cells. The CDR3 corresponds to CATGAGGLWTGELFF. The DNA sequence is TGTGCCACCGGCGCTGGGGGATTGTGGACCGGGGAGCTGTTTTTT. Extended through the reference TRBV15 and TRBJ2-2 proteins, this CDR3 yields the full variable domain: DAMVIQNPRYQVTQFGKPVTLSCSQTLNHNVMYWYQQKSSQAPKLLFHYYDKDFNNEADTPDNFQSRRPNTSFCFLDIRSPGLGDTAMYLCATGAGGLWTGELFFGEGSRLTVL.